This TCR beta chain is drawn from a study of post-analysis software for immune sequencing data. Study-wide results and caveats: In patients, TRBV5-6, TRBV5-1 and TRBV20-1 belonged to 4 or 5 TRBV segments found more frequently than in controls. F-measure co-clustering was strong for batch-matched samples.

Turning to this clonotype: Its antigen is not known. One end of the junction does not line up with germline, which may come from a read error.

The CDR3 has 13 amino acids. Germline V CDR1 and CDR2: DFQATT, SNEGSKA (reference sequence). The TCR beta cDNA libraries contained unique molecular identifiers. Each CDR3 protein is one row after TCRdb ran MiXCR on the PCR reads. The repertoire holds around 710,000 distinct CDR3 sequences, with 46% as singletons. The sequence was collected from a girl aged 10 to 17 with multiple sclerosis. This chain connects TRBV20-1 to TRBJ2-6; the D gene is possibly TRBD2 (6 bases). What was sequenced was blood. In DNA, the CDR3 is TGCAGCGTTGGAGGGCCTGGGACCAACGTCCTGACTTTC. Amino acids: CSVGGPGTNVLTF.